This TCR beta chain was sequenced in a study of T cells in women clearing cervical HPV infection. Note on this clone: What it recognizes is unknown. The CDR3 goes on 3 residues after the read ends, and that part is filled in from the germline J gene.

Study-wide results and caveats: TRBV6-7 relative abundance averaged roughly 0.1% in cases and 0.15% to 0.2% in controls.

The CDR3 is made up of 19 amino acids. The germline V and J ends were trimmed by 2 bases and 0 bases, with 17 bases remaining between them. Germline lookup yields CDR1 LNHDA and CDR2 SQIVND (reference sequence). The assay was immunoSEQ multiplex PCR, and TCRdb's table has in-frame clones only and misses some. The table gives 30,000 to 35,000 clones; the top ten clones make up more than 4% of it. The TCR sequence derives from a woman aged 18 to 75 with a cervical HPV16 infection that either progressed to CIN3+ or cleared (not recorded which). This chain joins TRBV19 and TRBJ2-6; unclear D gene. Sequencing was performed on blood buffy coat. CDR3 DNA (partial): TGTGCCAGTAGTATACGACCCCAGGAATTCAGCTCTGGGGCCAACGTC. It yields the protein CASSIRPQEFSSGANV. The whole CDR3 sequence is CASSIRPQEFSSGANVLTF.